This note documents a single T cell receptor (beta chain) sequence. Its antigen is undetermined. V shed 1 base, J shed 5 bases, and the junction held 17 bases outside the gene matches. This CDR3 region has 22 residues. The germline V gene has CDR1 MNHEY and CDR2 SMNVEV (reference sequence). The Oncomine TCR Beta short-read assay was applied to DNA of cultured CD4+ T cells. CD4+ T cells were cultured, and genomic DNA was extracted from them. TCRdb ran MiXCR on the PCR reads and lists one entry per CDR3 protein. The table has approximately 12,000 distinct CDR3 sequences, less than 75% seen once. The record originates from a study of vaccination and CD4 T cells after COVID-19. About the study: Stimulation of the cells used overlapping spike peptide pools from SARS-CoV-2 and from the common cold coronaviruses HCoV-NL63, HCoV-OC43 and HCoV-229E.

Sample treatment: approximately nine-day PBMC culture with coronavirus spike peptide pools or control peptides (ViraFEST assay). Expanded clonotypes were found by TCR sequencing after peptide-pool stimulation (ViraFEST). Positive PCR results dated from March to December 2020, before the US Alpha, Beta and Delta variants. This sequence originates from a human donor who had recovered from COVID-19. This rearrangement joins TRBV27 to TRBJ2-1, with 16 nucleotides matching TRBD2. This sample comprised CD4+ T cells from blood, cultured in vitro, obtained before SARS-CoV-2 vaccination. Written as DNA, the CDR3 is TGTGCCAGCAGTTTATGGGTGAAACCCGGGACTAGCGGGAGGGTAAGCGACAATGAGCAGTTCTTC. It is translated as CASSLWVKPGTSGRVSDNEQFF.